The rows below give T cell receptor beta chains drawn from one sample of a study of T cell responses to AZD1222 COVID-19 vaccine. Produced via immunoSEQ multiplex PCR; TCRdb's table is partial and in-frame only. This sample has about 26,000 clones, with 88% found just once. This sample comprised peripheral blood, obtained 28 days after the second AZD1222 dose. Receptors were obtained from an adult who received the AZD1222 COVID-19 vaccine. Each CDR3 is given with its conserved first and last residue. Each record gives: clone size, D gene, J gene, V gene, CDR3 protein, CDR3 DNA. D genes are given only for firm matches. The size of a clone is reported for some rows only, either as once, few or many, or as a class for expanded clones.

clone size: NA; D gene: TRBD2; J gene: TRBJ2-1; V gene: TRBV19; CDR3 protein: CASSILGLAGGSSYNEQFF; CDR3 DNA: TGCGCCAGTAGTATTTTGGGACTAGCGGGTGGTAGCTCCTACAATGAGCAGTTCTTC
clone size: few; D gene: NA; J gene: TRBJ1-2; V gene: TRBV13; CDR3 protein: CASSLATYGYTF; CDR3 DNA: TGTGCCAGCAGCTTAGCTACCTATGGCTACACCTTC
clone size: NA; D gene: NA; J gene: TRBJ1-5; V gene: TRBV12-3/TRBV12-4; CDR3 protein: CASSAGGNQPQHF; CDR3 DNA: TGTGCCAGCAGCGCAGGGGGCAATCAGCCCCAGCATTTT
clone size: NA; D gene: TRBD1; J gene: TRBJ2-3; V gene: TRBV3-1/TRBV3-2; CDR3 protein: CASRERQGPDTQYF; CDR3 DNA: TGTGCCAGCAGAGAACGACAGGGGCCAGATACGCAGTATTTT
clone size: once; D gene: TRBD2; J gene: TRBJ2-4; V gene: TRBV10-3; CDR3 protein: CAISSGGAKNIQYF; CDR3 DNA: TGTGCCATCAGTAGCGGGGGGGCCAAAAACATTCAGTACTTC
clone size: NA; D gene: NA; J gene: TRBJ1-5; V gene: TRBV12-3/TRBV12-4; CDR3 protein: CASSSLSAQHF; CDR3 DNA: TGTGCCAGCAGTTCCTTATCTGCCCAGCATTTT
clone size: NA; D gene: NA; J gene: TRBJ2-6; V gene: TRBV21-1; CDR3 protein: CASGSRGAANVLTF; CDR3 DNA: TGTGCCAGCGGGTCAAGGGGGGCGGCCAACGTCCTGACTTTC
clone size: once; D gene: TRBD1; J gene: TRBJ1-1; V gene: TRBV19; CDR3 protein: CASSLRQGEGNTEAFF; CDR3 DNA: TGTGCCAGTAGTCTCAGACAGGGCGAAGGGAACACTGAAGCTTTCTTT
clone size: NA; D gene: NA; J gene: TRBJ2-1; V gene: TRBV29-1; CDR3 protein: CSVEAYGVFYSYNEQFF; CDR3 DNA: TGCAGCGTTGAGGCATACGGGGTCTTTTACTCCTACAATGAGCAGTTCTTC
clone size: NA; D gene: NA; J gene: TRBJ2-7; V gene: TRBV4-2; CDR3 protein: CASSQEATATYEQYF; CDR3 DNA: TGTGCCAGCAGCCAAGAAGCCACGGCTACCTACGAGCAGTACTTC
clone size: NA; D gene: NA; J gene: TRBJ1-2; V gene: TRBV24-1; CDR3 protein: CATSDPGTSSYTF; CDR3 DNA: TGTGCCACCAGTGATCCAGGGACTTCGAGCTACACCTTC
clone size: NA; D gene: NA; J gene: TRBJ1-2; V gene: TRBV5-4; CDR3 protein: CASSLEVQAGRYGYTF; CDR3 DNA: TGTGCCAGCAGCTTGGAGGTTCAGGCTGGGAGATATGGCTACACCTTC
clone size: few; D gene: TRBD1; J gene: TRBJ1-2; V gene: TRBV6-5; CDR3 protein: CASPGQAFGGYTF; CDR3 DNA: TGTGCCAGCCCCGGACAGGCTTTTGGTGGCTACACCTTC